The 26 T cell receptor beta chains listed next were all sequenced from one sample in a study of shared clonotypes between healthy human individuals. Assay used: immunoSEQ multiplex PCR; TCRdb lists only in-frame clones, some missing. The repertoire holds under 2,500,000 clones, with roughly 95% as singletons. Sequenced sample: naive CD4+ T cells sorted from blood. Subset meaning: CD45RA+ positively selected. The receptors originated from a young man in good health.

In this sample, this clone turned up once. The rearrangement uses TRBV7-2 and TRBJ2-7; D gene uncertain. V lost 2 bases to trimming and J lost 4 bases, with 15 bases between them. The germline V gene encodes CDR1 SGHTA and CDR2 FQGNSA. The CDR3 totals 15 residues. Here the CDR3 DNA reads TGTGCCAGCAGCTTAAAGGACGGCGAGTTTTACGAGCAGTACTTC. As protein: CASSLKDGEFYEQYF.

This chain connects TRBV10-1 to TRBJ2-3; possibly TRBD2 for D (5 bases). Trimming left V 0 bases short and J 3 bases short, with 10 bases between. Germline V gene sequence: CDR1 WNHNN, CDR2 SYGVQD (reference sequence). This CDR3 is 15 amino acids long. CDR3 nucleotide sequence: TGCGCCAGCAGTGAGTCTGGGAGCGTAACAGATACGCAGTATTTT. It translates to CASSESGSVTDTQYF.

This clone was detected once. V gene TRBV7-2 combines with J gene TRBJ2-2, with D perhaps matching TRBD2 (6 bases). The CDR3 spans 16 residues. Germline-derived CDR1 and CDR2 are SGHTA and FQGNSA. The V end lost 5 bases, the J end lost 0 bases, and 13 bases lay between the germline ends. The CDR3 here is CASSVDGSANTGELFF. CDR3 coding DNA: TGTGCCAGCAGCGTCGACGGGAGCGCGAACACCGGGGAGCTGTTTTTT.

This clone was seen a few times. The chain employs TRBV7-2 and TRBJ1-2; D uncertain. Per the germline V gene, CDR1 is SGHTA and CDR2 is FQGNSA. V lost 2 bases and J lost 8, with 12 bases in between. The CDR3 covers 13 residues. The CDR3 nucleotides are TGTGCCAGCAGCTTAATGGCGGCGACCGGCTACACCTTC. Its translation is CASSLMAATGYTF.

V and J are TRBV6-1 and TRBJ2-6, with D tentatively TRBD2 (5 bases). The CDR3 spans 12 residues. Germline CDR1 reads MNHNS; CDR2 reads SASEGT. The CDR3 coding sequence is TGTGGAGGGCAGTCTGGGGCCAACGTCCTGACTTTC. Its translation: CGGQSGANVLTF.

The chain carries TRBV9 and TRBJ2-5, with 8 positions matching TRBD2. Trimming took 7 bases from V and 4 from J; bases not matched to a gene: 12. Germline CDR1 SGDLS, CDR2 YYNGEE. The CDR3 has 15 residues. This CDR3 reads CASGVSGGPLETQYF. DNA of the CDR3: TGTGCCAGCGGGGTTTCGGGAGGGCCTTTAGAGACCCAGTACTTC.

The rearrangement joins TRBV15 to TRBJ2-7; the D gene is possibly TRBD1 (6 bases). The CDR3 sequence is 16 residues long. Germline-derived CDR1 and CDR2 are LNHNV and YYDKDF (reference sequence). V was shortened by 9 bases and J by 7 bases, with 28 bases between the two germline ends. The CDR3 protein is CATLPRGQGMTVEQYF. CDR3 nucleotide sequence: TGTGCCACACTGCCCCGTGGGCAGGGGATGACTGTTGAGCAGTACTTC.

This chain links TRBV27 with TRBJ1-5, with D maybe TRBD1 (5 bases). Trimming stripped 6 bases from V and 3 bases from J, with 15 bases between. The length of the CDR3 is 15 residues. Per germline, CDR1 MNHEY and CDR2 SMNVEV (reference sequence). CDR3 nucleotide sequence: TGTGCCAGCAGAAGACTGGACATCTCCAATCAGCCCCAGCATTTT. Its protein product is CASRRLDISNQPQHF.

This clone was observed many times. This sample also contains other DNA sequences that code for the same CDR3. The V call is TRBV20-1, the J call TRBJ2-5, with D unclear. CDR1 and CDR2 from the germline V gene are DFQATT and SNEGSKA (reference sequence). Between the trimmed V and J ends, which lost 6 bases and 2 bases, there was a span of 4 bases. The CDR3 sequence is 10 residues long. CDR3 DNA: TGCAGTGCCCTACAAGAGACCCAGTACTTC. It yields the protein CSALQETQYF.

A note on this clone: The same CDR3 arises from other DNA sequences in this sample as well. The rearrangement uses TRBV7-2 and TRBJ2-7, with TRBD2 matching 7 bases. The J segment lost 3 bases and the V segment lost 1 base, leaving 3 bases of the junction unmatched. Germline V lookup: CDR1 SGHTA, CDR2 FQGNSA. This CDR3 has 14 residues. The CDR3, as DNA: TGTGCCAGCAGCTTAGTGGGGGGGATCTACGAGCAGTACTTC. Translation: CASSLVGGIYEQYF.

The chain combines TRBV5-1 with TRBJ2-5, with 7 bases that match TRBD1. CDR1 and CDR2 from the germline V gene are SGHRS and YFSETQ. J was trimmed by 4 bases and V by 4 bases; bases with no gene match: 13. CDR3 length: 16 amino acids. The CDR3 reads CASSPGQADVGETQYF. CDR3 in DNA: TGCGCCAGCAGCCCCGGACAGGCTGATGTGGGAGAGACCCAGTACTTC.

As DNA, the CDR3 is TGTGCCAGCAGCCAGGGTGGCACAACTAATGAAAAACTGTTTTTT. Amino acids: CASSQGGTTNEKLFF. The chain is built from TRBV9 and TRBJ1-4; perhaps TRBD1 as D (5 bases). The CDR3 loop spans 15 amino acids. Per the germline V gene, CDR1 is SGDLS and CDR2 is YYNGEE. V was cut by 4 bases and J by 0 bases, with 10 bases left in between.

V gene TRBV11-2 combines with J gene TRBJ1-2; maybe TRBD1 (5 bases). Trimming shortened V by 1 base and J by 4 bases, and 10 bases separated the two germline ends. CDR1 and CDR2 from the germline V gene are SGHAT and FQNNGV. The CDR3 contains 14 residues. The CDR3 reads CASSLGPGSYGYTF. The CDR3, as DNA: TGTGCCAGCAGCTTAGGCCCAGGGAGCTATGGCTACACCTTC. Full variable domain (missing parts from reference TRBV11-2 and TRBJ1-2): EAGVAQSPRYKIIEKRQSVAFWCNPISGHATLYWYQQILGQGPKLLIQFQNNGVVDDSQLPKDRFSAERLKGVDSTLKIQPAKLEDSAVYLCASSLGPGSYGYTFGSGTRLTVV.

The V gene is TRBV5-6, the J gene TRBJ1-2; maybe TRBD1 (5 bases). Germline CDR1 and CDR2: SGHDT and YYEEEE. Trimming removed 0 bases from V and 5 bases from J, with 14 bases in between. CDR3 length: 15 residues. The CDR3 protein is CASSLGFQGVYGYTF. CDR3 DNA sequence: TGTGCCAGCAGCTTGGGCTTTCAGGGAGTTTATGGCTACACCTTC.

This chain links TRBV5-4 with TRBJ2-2; the match to TRBD1 covers 10 bases. Germline CDR1 is SGHNT and CDR2 is YYREEE (reference sequence). The CDR3 sequence is 15 residues long. With 0 bases clipped from V and 6 bases from J, the junction kept 2 bases outside the gene matches. This chain's CDR3 is CASSLGGTGAGELFF. The DNA of the CDR3 is TGTGCCAGCAGCTTGGGAGGGACAGGGGCCGGGGAGCTGTTTTTT.

The rearrangement links TRBV10-1 to TRBJ1-6, with D unresolved. The germline V gene encodes CDR1 WNHNN and CDR2 SYGVQD (reference sequence). V was shortened by 6 bases and J by 6 bases, with 9 bases between the two germline ends. This CDR3 region has 13 residues. The CDR3 DNA reads TGCGCCAGCAGCGTCACAGTTAATTCACCCCTCCACTTT. Translation: CASSVTVNSPLHF.

This clone was seen once. As DNA, the CDR3 is TGTGCCAGCAGTTACGATTGGGGACTAGAAGAAAAACTGTTTTTT. Translated: CASSYDWGLEEKLFF. The genes are TRBV6-6 and TRBJ1-4; perhaps TRBD1 as D (5 bases). There are 15 residues in the CDR3. Germline assignment: CDR1 MNHNY and CDR2 SVGAGI (reference sequence). Trimming removed 2 bases at V and 8 bases at J, with 15 bases between.

DNA for the CDR3: TGTGCCAGCAGTCCTGGGAATGAGCAGTTCTTC. Its translation is CASSPGNEQFF. The chain links TRBV25-1 to TRBJ2-1; D remains unclear. V lost 5 bases to trimming and J lost 7 bases, with 6 bases between them. Germline CDR1 reads MGHDK; CDR2 reads SYGVNS. This CDR3 contains 11 residues. The variable domain in full, completed from reference TRBV25-1 and TRBJ2-1, reads EADIYQTPRYLVIGTGKKITLECSQTMGHDKMYWYQQDPGMELHLIHYSYGVNSTEKGDLSSESTVSRIRTEHFPLTLESARPSHTSQYLCASSPGNEQFFGPGTRLTVL.

A word on this clone: Other nucleotide sequences in the sample specify the same CDR3. The chain employs TRBV19 and TRBJ1-6; D is undetermined. This CDR3 is 13 amino acids long. Germline V lookup: CDR1 LNHDA, CDR2 SQIVND (reference sequence). Trimming stripped 3 bases from V and 7 bases from J, with 7 bases between. The CDR3 region is CASSIPGNSPLHF. As DNA, the CDR3 is TGTGCCAGTAGTATCCCGGGGAATTCACCCCTCCACTTT.

This sequence joins TRBV7-8 and TRBJ2-2; a possible D gene is TRBD2 (5 bases). Trimming stripped 6 bases from V and 1 base from J, with 15 bases between. Germline loops: CDR1 SGHVS, CDR2 FQNEAQ. This CDR3 contains 16 residues. The CDR3 loop is CASRAGGSGNTGELFF. In nucleotides, the CDR3 is TGTGCCAGCAGGGCGGGTGGTTCAGGGAACACCGGGGAGCTGTTTTTT.

Remarks on this clone: The same CDR3 arises from other DNA sequences in this sample as well. The chain combines TRBV5-1 with TRBJ2-3; the D gene could be TRBD1 or TRBD2 (5 bases each). CDR1 and CDR2 from the germline V gene are SGHRS and YFSETQ. Between the trimmed V and J ends, which lost 4 bases and 6 bases, there was a span of 12 bases. The CDR3 is 13 residues long. This chain's CDR3 is CASSRTGPDTQYF. Here the CDR3 DNA reads TGCGCCAGCAGCCGGACGGGGCCCGATACGCAGTATTTT.

A note on this clone: Other DNA sequences of this sample code for an identical CDR3. This chain links TRBV5-4 with TRBJ2-7; perhaps TRBD2 as D (5 bases). Trimming removed 0 bases at V and 1 base at J, with 8 bases between. Germline CDR1 reads SGHNT; CDR2 reads YYREEE (reference sequence). The CDR3 spans 14 residues. CDR3 nucleotides: TGTGCCAGCAGCTTGGGCGGGCCTTCCTACGAGCAGTACTTC. Its translation: CASSLGGPSYEQYF.

About this clone: This same CDR3 is encoded by further DNA sequences in the sample. The chain combines TRBV30 with TRBJ2-1; possible D gene TRBD2, 6 bases. Trimming pared 0 bases from V and 8 bases from J, leaving 11 bases between. CDR1 is GTSNPN, CDR2 SVGIG, per germline (reference sequence). The CDR3 runs to 13 residues. Here the CDR3 reads CAWSVGGRDEQFF. For the CDR3, the DNA is TGTGCCTGGAGTGTAGGAGGGCGGGATGAGCAGTTCTTC.

The rearrangement joins TRBV2 to TRBJ2-1; D gene unclear. The V gene's germline CDR1 is SNHLY and CDR2 FYNNEI. Trimming pared 4 bases from V and 5 bases from J, leaving 9 bases between. The CDR3 is 13 amino acids. The DNA for the CDR3 is TGTGCCAGCAGTGCTGTCCTAGACAATGAGCAGTTCTTC. Protein sequence: CASSAVLDNEQFF.

The V call is TRBV7-2, the J call TRBJ2-3, with TRBD1 identical over 9 bases. CDR3 size: 16 residues. J gave up 3 bases and V 0 bases, and 4 bases lay outside the gene matches. CDR1 and CDR2 (germline): SGHTA, FQGNSA. CDR3 region: CASSLAGQGWTDTQYF. CDR3 DNA: TGTGCCAGCAGCTTAGCCGGACAGGGGTGGACAGATACGCAGTATTTT.

This clone occurred once. This chain connects TRBV11-1 to TRBJ2-6; D unresolved. The germline CDR1 and CDR2 sequences are SGHAT and FQDESV (reference sequence). The ends were cut back, 2 bases at V and 2 bases at J, with 10 bases in the middle. The CDR3 covers 16 residues. CDR3 DNA sequence: TGTGCCAGCAGCTTATTCGGGCCACCTGGGGCCAACGTCCTGACTTTC. As protein: CASSLFGPPGANVLTF. The whole variable domain, filled in from reference TRBV11-1 and TRBJ2-6, reads EAEVAQSPRYKITEKSQAVAFWCDPISGHATLYWYRQILGQGPELLVQFQDESVVDDSQLPKDRFSAERLKGVDSTLKIQPAELGDSAMYLCASSLFGPPGANVLTFGAGSRLTVL.